This T cell receptor (beta chain) emerged from a study of blood T cell repertoires in COVID-19. On the study more broadly: Samples taken during acute and convalescent COVID-19 were collected in the United States, Italy and Spain. From T cells, B-cell-depleted T cells, or PBMCs came the material, which was cDNA or gDNA.

CDR3 length equals 13 residues. The V and J ends lost 4 bases and 5 bases, in that order; junction bases with no gene match: 5. Germline CDR1 and CDR2: SQVTM and ANQGSEA. In the original analysis: Researchers report that nucleated cell counts were estimated from reference gene primer amplification. The assay was immunoSEQ multiplex PCR, and TCRdb's table has in-frame clones only and misses some. That table gives V, J and clone size, and the DNA gave D and trimming. The table includes approximately 190,000 clones, 85% to 90% detected once. This chain uses TRBV29-1 with TRBJ1-2, with 9 bases that match TRBD1. The source is a man older than 75 with acute or convalescent COVID-19. Sequenced input: peripheral blood. The CDR3 reads CSVGTGAGYGYTF. CDR3 DNA: TGCAGCGTTGGGACAGGGGCAGGATATGGCTACACCTTC.